These 9 T cell receptor beta chains were all obtained from the same sample, sequenced in a study of PD-L1 blockade in urothelial cancer. This table comes from immunoSEQ multiplex PCR, and its TCRdb copy is limited to in-frame clones, with some not included. The top ten hold roughly 3.1% of the sample, which has 44,000 or so clones, 82% seen once. The sample here was PBMCs, taken around atezolizumab (anti-PD-L1) treatment. The receptor set was obtained from a man aged 65 to 85 with urothelial cancer.

The chain joins TRBV28 to TRBJ2-7; no clear D. CDR1 and CDR2 from the germline V gene are MDHEN and SYDVKM. Trimming shortened V by 3 bases and J by 6 bases, and 15 bases separated the two germline ends. CDR3 length: 14 amino acids. CDR3 bases: TGTGCCAGCAGTTTGGAGATGAAGGCCGGCGAGCAGTACTTC. As protein: CASSLEMKAGEQYF. Filled out from reference TRBV28 and TRBJ2-7, the complete variable domain reads DVKVTQSSRYLVKRTGEKVFLECVQDMDHENMFWYRQDPGLGLRLIYFSYDVKMKEKGDIPEGYSVSREKKERFSLILESASTNQTSMYLCASSLEMKAGEQYFGPGTRLTVT.

This chain joins TRBV6-5 and TRBJ1-1, with TRBD1 matching over 7 bases. Losses at the gene ends were 8 bases for V and 4 bases for J; bases not matched to a gene: 7. The CDR3 length is 13 residues. Germline V gene data show CDR1 as MNHEY and CDR2 as SVGAGI. DNA for the CDR3: TGTGCCAGCCCTACGGCAGGGGGCACTGAAGCTTTCTTT. Encoded protein: CASPTAGGTEAFF.

In this sample, this clone turned up once. This chain connects TRBV19 to TRBJ1-5, with D tentatively TRBD1 (5 bases). Trimming took off 7 bases at V and 0 bases at J, with 13 bases between the two ends. The CDR3 contains 15 residues. Germline-derived CDR1 and CDR2 are LNHDA and SQIVND (reference sequence). The CDR3: CASTQGLFSNQPQHF. DNA for the CDR3: TGTGCCAGTACCCAGGGACTCTTTAGCAATCAGCCCCAGCATTTT. The full variable domain, its missing parts supplied by reference TRBV19 and TRBJ1-5, is DGGITQSPKYLFRKEGQNVTLSCEQNLNHDAMYWYRQDPGQGLRLIYYSQIVNDFQKGDIAEGYSVSREKKESFPLTVTSAQKNPTAFYLCASTQGLFSNQPQHFGDGTRLSIL.

This chain uses TRBV7-2 with TRBJ1-2, with a weak D call TRBD1 (5 bases). V gave up 1 base and J gave up 6 bases, with 9 bases separating them. Looked up from germline, CDR1 is SGHTA and CDR2 is FQGNSA. The CDR3 is made up of 13 amino acids. CDR3 residues: CASSLDARDGYTF. CDR3 coding DNA: TGTGCCAGCAGCTTAGACGCCAGGGATGGCTACACCTTC.

The genes are TRBV10-3 and TRBJ2-5; possibly TRBD2 for D (6 bases). Trimming stripped 4 bases from V and 2 bases from J, with 8 bases between. The CDR3 spans 13 residues. CDR1 and CDR2 from the germline V gene are ENHRY and SYGVKD. The CDR3 sequence is CAISGSGQETQYF. CDR3 nucleotide sequence: TGTGCCATCAGTGGGAGCGGGCAAGAGACCCAGTACTTC.

This chain joins TRBV21-1 and TRBJ2-7; TRBD1 is the table's D call and was not checked against the DNA. TRBV21-1 is a known pseudogene. This CDR3 spans 16 amino acids. Written as DNA, the CDR3 is TGTGCCAGCAGCAACGGGACAGGAATATTTCCCTACGAGCAGTACTTC. Encoded protein: CASSNGTGIFPYEQYF.

This sequence joins TRBV6-1 and TRBJ2-7; no clear D gene. Trimming removed 2 bases from V and 6 bases from J, with 5 bases in between. There are 11 residues in the CDR3. CDR1 is MNHNS, CDR2 SASEGT, per germline. The chain's CDR3 is CASSEISEQYF. The CDR3 nucleotides are TGTGCCAGCAGTGAAATCTCCGAGCAGTACTTC.

The chain links TRBV5-1 to TRBJ2-7; 13 bases agree with TRBD2. V was pared by 3 bases and J by 3 bases, with 3 bases of the junction left unmatched. CDR3 length: 15 amino acids. Germline V gene data show CDR1 as SGHRS and CDR2 as YFSETQ. The CDR3 region is CASSSGTSGNYEQYF. The DNA of the CDR3 is TGCGCCAGCAGCTCCGGGACTAGCGGGAACTACGAGCAGTACTTC.

The sample holds a few counts of this clone. The chain employs TRBV28 and TRBJ1-3; D ambiguous. Germline V gives CDR1 MDHEN, CDR2 SYDVKM. The length of the CDR3 is 15 residues. V was clipped by 6 bases and J by 0 bases, with 12 bases between them. The CDR3 DNA reads TGTGCCAGCAGCTCCCCGGGTGCCTCTGGAAACACCATATATTTT. It translates to CASSSPGASGNTIYF.